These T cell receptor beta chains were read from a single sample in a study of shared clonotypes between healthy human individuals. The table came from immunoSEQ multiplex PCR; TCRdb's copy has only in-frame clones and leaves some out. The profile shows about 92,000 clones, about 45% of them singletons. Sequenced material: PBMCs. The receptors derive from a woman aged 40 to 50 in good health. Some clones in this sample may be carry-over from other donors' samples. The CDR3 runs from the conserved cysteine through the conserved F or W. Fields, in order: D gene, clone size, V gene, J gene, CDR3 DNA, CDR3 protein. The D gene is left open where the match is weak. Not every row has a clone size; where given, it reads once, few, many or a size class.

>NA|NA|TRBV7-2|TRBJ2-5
TGTGCCAGCAGCTTAGGGCGATCTCGTGAGACCCAGTACTTC
CASSLGRSRETQYF
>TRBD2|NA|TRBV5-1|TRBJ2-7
TGCGCCAGCAGCAGGGGAGGGAGACCCTACGAGCAGTACTTC
CASSRGGRPYEQYF
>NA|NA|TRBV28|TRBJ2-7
TGTGCCAGCAGTGTACCGGGACAACTTACGAAGCAGTACTTC
CASSVPGQLTKQYF
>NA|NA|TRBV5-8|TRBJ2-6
TGTGCCAGCAGCTCGAGGGGCTCTGGGGCCAACGTCCTGACTTTC
CASSSRGSGANVLTF
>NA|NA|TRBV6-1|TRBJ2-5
TGTGCCAGCAGTGCACAGAGGGGGGGATACAGGGGTGGCCAAGAGACCCAGTACTTC
CASSAQRGGYRGGQETQYF
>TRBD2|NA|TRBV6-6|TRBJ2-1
TGTGCCAGCAGTTCGTCTCCGGGGGGGAATGAGCAGTTCTTC
CASSSSPGGNEQFF
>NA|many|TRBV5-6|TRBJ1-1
TGTGCCAGCAGCTTGGGGGGACCGGATCCTGAAGCTTTCTTT
CASSLGGPDPEAFF
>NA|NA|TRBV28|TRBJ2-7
TGTGTTGTGGGGCGTAGCGCACGTTCCCACGAGCAGTACTTC
CVVGRSARSHEQYF
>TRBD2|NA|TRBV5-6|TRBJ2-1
TGTGCCAGCAGCTCCACTAGCGGGAGGTCCTACAATGAGCAGTTCTTC
CASSSTSGRSYNEQFF
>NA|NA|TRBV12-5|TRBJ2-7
TGTGCTAGTGCCCGTACTGGGCTGGGCGACGAGCAGTACTTC
CASARTGLGDEQYF
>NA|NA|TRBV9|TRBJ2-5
TGTGCCAGCAGCCAAGTCGATGGAGAGACCCAGTACTTC
CASSQVDGETQYF
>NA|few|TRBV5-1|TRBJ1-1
TGCGCCAGCAGCTTGGATTTGGATAGGGCTTTCTTT
CASSLDLDRAFF
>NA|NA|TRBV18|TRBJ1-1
TGTGCCAGCTCACCTGTACCAACAGGTCAGGGCACTGAAGCTTTCTTT
CASSPVPTGQGTEAFF
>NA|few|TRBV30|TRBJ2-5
TGTGCCTGGAGCAAAACGGGGAGTAGGGAGACCCAGTACTTC
CAWSKTGSRETQYF
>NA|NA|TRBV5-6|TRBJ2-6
TGTGCCAGCAGCTTGGGGGTCTCTGGGGCCAACGTCCTGACTTTC
CASSLGVSGANVLTF
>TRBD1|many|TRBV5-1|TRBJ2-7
TGCGCCAGCAGCGGTGGGACAGCCGCCTCGGGGGAGCAGTACTTC
CASSGGTAASGEQYF
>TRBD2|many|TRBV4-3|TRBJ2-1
TGCGCCAGCAGCCAAGGTGCTCTCGGGAGGGCTAAAAATGAGCAGTTCTTC
CASSQGALGRAKNEQFF
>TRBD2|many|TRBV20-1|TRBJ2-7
TGCAGTGCTAGACTAGCGGGCGAGCAGTACTTC
CSARLAGEQYF
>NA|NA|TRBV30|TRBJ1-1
TGTGCCTGGAGGAATCTGAACACTGAAGCTTTCTTT
CAWRNLNTEAFF
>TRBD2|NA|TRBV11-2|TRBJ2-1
TGTGCCAGCAGCGGGACTAGCGGTAGCTCCTACAATGAGCAGTTCTTC
CASSGTSGSSYNEQFF
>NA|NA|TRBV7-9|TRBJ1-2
TGTGCCAGCAGCTTAGGCGGGAGCGGTGGCTACACCTTC
CASSLGGSGGYTF
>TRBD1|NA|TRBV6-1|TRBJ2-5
TGTGCCAGCAGGAGAGACAGGGGTGAGACCCAGTACTTC
CASRRDRGETQYF
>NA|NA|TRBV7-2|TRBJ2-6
TGTGCCAGCAGCTTAAGTCTCTTCGGACTCTCTGGGGCCAACGTCCTGACTTTC
CASSLSLFGLSGANVLTF
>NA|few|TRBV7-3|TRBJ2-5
TGTGCCAGCAGCCCGGAGGGGGCGGAGGAGACCCAGTACTTC
CASSPEGAEETQYF
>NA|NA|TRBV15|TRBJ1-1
TGTGCCACCGGCAGAGGGAGGGTTGGCACTGAAGCTTTCTTT
CATGRGRVGTEAFF
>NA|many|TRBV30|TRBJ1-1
TGTGCCTGGAGTGTACCTCAAGGGGGAGCTTTCTTT
CAWSVPQGGAFF
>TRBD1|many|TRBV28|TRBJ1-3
TGTGCCAGCAGTTCCCCCGGGACAGGCTCTGGAAACACCATATATTTT
CASSSPGTGSGNTIYF
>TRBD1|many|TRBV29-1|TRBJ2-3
TGCAGCTCTCGGACAGGGGTTACAGATACGCAGTATTTT
CSSRTGVTDTQYF
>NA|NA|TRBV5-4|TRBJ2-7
TGTGCCAGCAGCCCCCAACGCCACAGCTCCTACGAGCAGTACTTC
CASSPQRHSSYEQYF
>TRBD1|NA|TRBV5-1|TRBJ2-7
TGCGCCAGCAGGCCGGGACAGCCAACCTACGAGCAGTACTTC
CASRPGQPTYEQYF
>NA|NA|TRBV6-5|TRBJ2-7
TGTGCCAGCAGTTACTCGTCAGGGGCGGGGGAGCAGTACTTC
CASSYSSGAGEQYF
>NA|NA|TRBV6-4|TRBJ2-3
TGTGCCAGCAGTGAAGTAGCGGCTAGCACAGATACGCAGTATTTT
CASSEVAASTDTQYF
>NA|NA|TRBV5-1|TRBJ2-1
TGCGCCAGCAGCTCAATGACCCTTGGCGAGCAGTTCTTC
CASSSMTLGEQFF
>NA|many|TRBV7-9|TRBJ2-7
TGTGCCAGCAGCTTAGCTAGCGGAGGATCCTACGAGCAGTACTTC
CASSLASGGSYEQYF
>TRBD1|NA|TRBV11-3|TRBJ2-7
TGTGCCAGCAGCCCCCATACCGGGACAGGGACCTACGAGCAGTACTTC
CASSPHTGTGTYEQYF
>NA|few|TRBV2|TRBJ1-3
TGTGCCAGCAGTGCAACAGATGCCTCTGGAAACACCATATATTTT
CASSATDASGNTIYF
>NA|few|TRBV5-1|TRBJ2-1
TGCGCCAGCAGCAAAACTAGAGTGGCACACAATGAGCAGTTCTTC
CASSKTRVAHNEQFF
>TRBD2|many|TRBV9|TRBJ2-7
TGTGCCAGCAGCGCAGCCGGGGCTAGCGGGATCTACGAGCAGTACTTC
CASSAAGASGIYEQYF
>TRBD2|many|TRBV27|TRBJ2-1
TGTGCCAGCAGTGACCAGAGCGGGAGGGTCCACAATGAGCAGTTCTTC
CASSDQSGRVHNEQFF
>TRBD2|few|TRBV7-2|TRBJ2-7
TGTGCCAGCAGCCCTCGAAGCGGGACGGCCTACGAGCAGTACTTC
CASSPRSGTAYEQYF
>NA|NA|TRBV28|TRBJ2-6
TGTGCCAGCACCTTAAAGACCCCCTCTGGGGCCAACGTCCTGACTTTC
CASTLKTPSGANVLTF
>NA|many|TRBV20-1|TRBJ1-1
TGCAGTGCTAGGTGGAACACTGAAGCTTTCTTT
CSARWNTEAFF
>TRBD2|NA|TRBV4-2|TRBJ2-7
TGTGCCAGCAGCCAAGTATCGGGACTAGCGGGGGACTACGAGCAGTACTTC
CASSQVSGLAGDYEQYF
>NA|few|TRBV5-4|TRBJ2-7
TGTGCCAGCAGCTTAGGGCGTTACGAGCAGTACTTC
CASSLGRYEQYF
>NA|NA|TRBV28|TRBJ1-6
TGTGCCAGCAGTTTCGGGGTCGGGAAGGCACCCCTCCACTTT
CASSFGVGKAPLHF
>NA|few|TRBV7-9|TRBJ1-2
TGTGCCAGCAGCTTTGGACAGAACTATGGCTACACCTTC
CASSFGQNYGYTF
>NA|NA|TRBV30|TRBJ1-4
TGTGCCTGGAGTCCCCTGGGGACTAACGAAAAACTGCTTTTT
CAWSPLGTNEKLLF
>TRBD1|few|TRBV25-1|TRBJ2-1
TGTGCCAGCACGGACAGGGGCAATGAGCAGTTCTTC
CASTDRGNEQFF
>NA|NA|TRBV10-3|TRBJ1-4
TGTGCCATCAGTGAAGGGGCGACCTCAACTAATGAAAAACTGTTTTTT
CAISEGATSTNEKLFF
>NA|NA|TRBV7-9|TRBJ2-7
TGTGCCAGCAGCTTGGGACGGAGCTCCTACGAGCAGTACTTC
CASSLGRSSYEQYF
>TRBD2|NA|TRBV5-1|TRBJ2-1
TGCGCCAGCAGCTTGACTAGCGGGACCCCCTACAATGAGCAGTTCTTC
CASSLTSGTPYNEQFF
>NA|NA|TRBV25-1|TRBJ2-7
TGTGCCAGCATGGGCAGGGTAACCGAGCAGTACTTC
CASMGRVTEQYF
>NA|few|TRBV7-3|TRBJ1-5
TGTGCCAGCAGCTCTAGGGGTCAGCCCCAGCATTTT
CASSSRGQPQHF
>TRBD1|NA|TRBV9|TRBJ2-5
TGTGCCAGCAGCGTAGGAGACAGGGGGAGGGAGTACTTC
CASSVGDRGREYF
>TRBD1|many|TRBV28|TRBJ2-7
TGTGCCAGCAGACCGGGGACAGGGGGCCCCTACGAGCAGTACTTC
CASRPGTGGPYEQYF
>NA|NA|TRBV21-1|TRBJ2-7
TGTGCCAGCAGCAAAGCCCCCTACGAGCAGTACTTC
CASSKAPYEQYF
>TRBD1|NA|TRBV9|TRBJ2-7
TGTGCCAGCGGGACCCCGGACAGGGCGGTACACGAGCAGTACTTC
CASGTPDRAVHEQYF